A single sample gave rise to the 23 T cell receptor beta chains below, sequenced in a study of cytomegalovirus exposure and HLA in healthy donors. Researchers ran the PCR with 60 Vbeta and 13 Jbeta primers. TCRdb keeps only in-frame clones here, not all; method: immunoSEQ multiplex PCR. Among 150,000 to 200,000 clones listed, approximately 80% were seen once. The sequenced sample consisted of PBMCs. These receptors were collected from a girl aged 2-10 years in good health and CMV-seropositive.

V usage is TRBV11-1 and J usage is TRBJ2-7; 10 positions agree with TRBD2. This CDR3 contains 16 residues. Germline V gene data show CDR1 as SGHAT and CDR2 as FQDESV (reference sequence). V was pared by 1 base and J by 8 bases, with 11 bases of the junction left unmatched. The CDR3 is CASSLVKASGRSKQYF. The CDR3 DNA sequence: TGTGCCAGCAGCTTAGTGAAGGCTAGCGGGAGAAGTAAGCAGTACTTC. The whole variable domain, remainder taken from reference TRBV11-1 and TRBJ2-7, is EAEVAQSPRYKITEKSQAVAFWCDPISGHATLYWYRQILGQGPELLVQFQDESVVDDSQLPKDRFSAERLKGVDSTLKIQPAELGDSAMYLCASSLVKASGRSKQYFGPGTRLTVT.

The rearrangement uses TRBV9 and TRBJ1-1; TRBD1 agrees at 11 bases. J was trimmed by 1 base and V by 4 bases; bases with no gene match: 27. The CDR3 is 23 amino acids. The germline gives CDR1 SGDLS, CDR2 YYNGEE. The CDR3 is CASSSTLDLGQGAVYGPNTEAFF. The CDR3 nucleotides are TGTGCCAGCAGCTCCACCTTAGACCTTGGACAGGGGGCAGTTTACGGACCGAACACTGAAGCTTTCTTT.

CDR3 sequence reads: CAWSRRLSGNTIYF. The CDR3 DNA reads TGTGCCTGGAGTAGGAGGCTCTCAGGAAACACCATATATTTT. The gene calls are TRBV30 and TRBJ1-3; no clear D gene. Germline loops: CDR1 GTSNPN, CDR2 SVGIG (reference sequence). CDR3 length: 14 amino acids. V lost 2 bases and J 4 bases, leaving 12 bases between the germline ends.

J is TRBJ2-4 and V is TRBV2, with 12 nucleotides matching TRBD2. The CDR3 consists of 15 residues. Per the germline V gene, CDR1 is SNHLY and CDR2 is FYNNEI. The ends lost 8 bases at V and 6 bases at J; junction bases unmatched: 8. The DNA of the CDR3 is TGTGCCAGCCGGGCGACTAGCGGGAGCTTAAACATTCAGTACTTC. It yields the protein CASRATSGSLNIQYF.

The chain links TRBV5-1 to TRBJ2-3; 10 bases match TRBD2. The CDR3 covers 16 residues. Trimming at V came to 4 bases and at J to 2 bases, leaving 7 bases not matched to a gene. Germline values: CDR1 SGHRS, CDR2 YFSETQ. This CDR3 reads CASSVSAGGTTDTQYF. The CDR3 nucleotides are TGCGCCAGCAGCGTGTCAGCGGGGGGGACCACAGATACGCAGTATTTT. The whole variable domain, filled in from reference TRBV5-1 and TRBJ2-3, reads KAGVTQTPRYLIKTRGQQVTLSCSPISGHRSVSWYQQTPGQGLQFLFEYFSETQRNKGNFPGRFSGRQFSNSRSEMNVSTLELGDSALYLCASSVSAGGTTDTQYFGPGTRLTVL.

This clone was counted once. The V gene is TRBV28, the J gene TRBJ2-7, with D unclear. Trimming took off 4 bases at V and 2 bases at J, with 15 bases between the two ends. This CDR3 has 15 amino acids. In germline, CDR1 is MDHEN, CDR2 SYDVKM. The DNA for the CDR3 is TGTGCCAGCAGTTCCTGGAGTCTAGATACCTACGAGCAGTACTTC. This translates into CASSSWSLDTYEQYF.

As to this clone: A junction end diverges from the germline sequence, so it may reflect a read error. This chain uses TRBV2 with TRBJ1-2, with TRBD1 matching 7 bases. Germline V gives CDR1 SNHLY, CDR2 FYNNEI. The CDR3 runs 13 residues. The chain's CDR3 is CASREDRVYGYTF. The CDR3, as DNA: TGTGCCAGCAGGGAAGACAGGGTCTATGGCTACACCTTC.

The chain uses TRBV5-4 and TRBJ2-1; 9 positions match TRBD2. The CDR3 is 17 residues long. Looked up from germline, CDR1 is SGHNT and CDR2 is YYREEE (reference sequence). Losses at the gene ends were 4 bases for V and 4 bases for J; bases not matched to a gene: 12. The CDR3 bases are TGTGCCAGCAGCCGAGGAAGAAGGCGGGGGGGATACAATGAGCAGTTCTTC. Amino acid sequence: CASSRGRRRGGYNEQFF.

The chain uses TRBV27 and TRBJ2-1, with TRBD2 matching 7 bases. The ends lost 7 bases at V and 4 bases at J; junction bases unmatched: 13. The length of the CDR3 is 16 residues. CDR1 is MNHEY, CDR2 SMNVEV, per germline (reference sequence). CDR3 loop: CASINSGAGLYNEQFF. DNA for the CDR3: TGTGCCAGCATCAATTCGGGAGCGGGATTATACAATGAGCAGTTCTTC.

The sample holds a few counts of this clone. This rearrangement joins TRBV6-1 to TRBJ2-7; TRBD1 agrees at 7 bases. The CDR3 runs to 14 residues. V shed 11 bases and J 5 bases; nucleotides not matched to a gene: 15. CDR1 MNHNS and CDR2 SASEGT come from the germline V gene. CDR3 in amino acids: CAARGPGGFHEQYF. The CDR3 DNA is TGTGCCGCGAGAGGTCCAGGGGGTTTCCACGAGCAGTACTTC.

Only one count was recorded for this clone. One end of the junction fails to match germline, which may point to a read error. This rearrangement joins TRBV5-4 to TRBJ1-2, with a tentative D call TRBD1 (5 bases). CDR1 SGHNT and CDR2 YYREEE come from the germline V gene (reference sequence). This CDR3 comprises 15 residues. CDR3 sequence reads: CASRPQEGRVRGYTF. DNA of the CDR3: TGCGCCAGCAGACCTCAAGAGGGGAGGGTGAGAGGCTACACCTTC. Looking up the rest from reference TRBV5-4 and TRBJ1-2 gives the full variable domain: ETGVTQSPTHLIKTRGQQVTLRCSSQSGHNTVSWYQQALGQGPQFIFQYYREEENGRGNFPPRFSGLQFPNYSSELNVNALELDDSALYLCASRPQEGRVRGYTFGSGTRLTVV.

The chain employs TRBV10-3 and TRBJ2-1; the match to TRBD2 covers 15 bases. The germline V gene encodes CDR1 ENHRY and CDR2 SYGVKD. The CDR3 runs to 17 residues. Losses at the gene ends were 5 bases for V and 9 bases for J; bases not matched to a gene: 11. The CDR3 coding sequence is TGTGCCATCAGTCCCGACGGGGGACTAGCGGGAGGAGGTGAGCAGTTCTTC. This gives the protein CAISPDGGLAGGGEQFF.

The chain joins TRBV30 to TRBJ1-2, with D perhaps matching TRBD1 (5 bases). The CDR3 is 14 residues long. The germline V and J ends were trimmed by 2 bases and 1 base, with 11 bases remaining between them. Germline values: CDR1 GTSNPN, CDR2 SVGIG (reference sequence). The CDR3 DNA reads as TGTGCCTGGAGTTTTAAGGGGTTTAACTATGGCTACACCTTC. Its translation is CAWSFKGFNYGYTF.

This chain uses TRBV7-3 with TRBJ2-3, with 8 bases identical to TRBD1. The V gene's germline CDR1 is SGHTA and CDR2 FQGTGA. The CDR3 has 17 residues. V was pared by 5 bases and J by 5 bases, with 15 bases of the junction left unmatched. The CDR3 protein is CASSPFVATGAVDTQYF. In nucleotides, the CDR3 is TGTGCCAGCAGCCCTTTTGTGGCGACAGGGGCGGTAGATACGCAGTATTTT.

The genes are TRBV28 and TRBJ2-3; TRBD2 is a possible D gene (5 bases). Trimming stripped 5 bases from V and 5 bases from J, with 14 bases between. The germline V gene encodes CDR1 MDHEN and CDR2 SYDVKM. The CDR3 totals 14 residues. CDR3 loop: CASSLIHGVDTQYF. The CDR3 DNA sequence: TGTGCCAGCAGTCTTATTCACGGGGTAGATACGCAGTATTTT.

The chain employs TRBV30 and TRBJ1-5, with 9 bases that match TRBD1. Germline CDR1 reads GTSNPN; CDR2 reads SVGIG (reference sequence). J lost 1 base, V lost 1 base, and 5 bases had no gene match. The CDR3 totals 16 residues. CDR3 nucleotides: TGTGCCTGGAGTGCTTACAGGGGGCTGAGCAATCAGCCCCAGCATTTT. This codes for CAWSAYRGLSNQPQHF.

J is TRBJ2-1 and V is TRBV19; TRBD2 might be the D (6 bases). Per germline, CDR1 LNHDA and CDR2 SQIVND (reference sequence). V lost 1 base and J 6 bases, leaving 10 bases between the germline ends. The CDR3 sequence is 14 residues long. CDR3 sequence: CASSIVGSSNEQFF. The CDR3 DNA reads as TGTGCCAGTAGTATAGTCGGGAGCTCCAATGAGCAGTTCTTC. Based on the CDR3 plus reference TRBV19 and TRBJ2-1, the full variable domain is DGGITQSPKYLFRKEGQNVTLSCEQNLNHDAMYWYRQDPGQGLRLIYYSQIVNDFQKGDIAEGYSVSREKKESFPLTVTSAQKNPTAFYLCASSIVGSSNEQFFGPGTRLTVL.

This rearrangement joins TRBV11-2 to TRBJ2-1, with a possible D match to TRBD2 (6 bases). The length of the CDR3 is 14 residues. Germline V gene data show CDR1 as SGHAT and CDR2 as FQNNGV. The ends were cut back, 1 base at V and 6 bases at J, with 10 bases in the middle. The CDR3 region is CASSLAGVINEQFF. The CDR3 DNA is TGTGCCAGCAGCTTAGCGGGAGTCATCAATGAGCAGTTCTTC.

The J gene is TRBJ1-3, the V gene TRBV11-1, with 8 bases that match TRBD1. Germline lookup yields CDR1 SGHAT and CDR2 FQDESV (reference sequence). V gave up 5 bases and J gave up 0 bases; unmatched junction bases: 9. The CDR3 contains 17 residues. The CDR3 reads CASSRTATGVSGNTIYF. CDR3 bases: TGTGCCAGCAGCCGAACAGCGACAGGGGTCTCTGGAAACACCATATATTTT.

V gene TRBV5-1 combines with J gene TRBJ2-1; TRBD2 agrees at 8 bases. After removal of 0 bases from V and 5 bases from J, the junction contained 1 base not matched to a gene. Germline-derived CDR1 and CDR2 are SGHRS and YFSETQ. The CDR3 runs 14 residues. The CDR3 nucleotides are TGCGCCAGCAGCTTGGGAGCGGGGGACAATGAGCAGTTCTTC. It is translated as CASSLGAGDNEQFF.

This rearrangement joins TRBV6-5 to TRBJ1-2; the match to TRBD1 covers 12 bases. The CDR3 has 15 residues. With 6 bases clipped from V and 1 base from J, the junction kept 3 bases outside the gene matches. Germline values: CDR1 MNHEY, CDR2 SVGAGI. The CDR3 nucleotides read TGTGCCAGCAGAAGGGACAGGGGGCTTAACTATGGCTACACCTTC. This gives the protein CASRRDRGLNYGYTF.

The gene calls are TRBV29-1 and TRBJ1-3; D is possibly TRBD1 (5 bases). Germline V gives CDR1 SQVTM, CDR2 ANQGSEA. Trimming cost V 4 bases and J 0 bases, with 13 bases left between them. This CDR3 spans 15 amino acids. The CDR3 is CSVGVRGGSGNTIYF. DNA of the CDR3: TGCAGCGTTGGGGTTCGCGGGGGCTCTGGAAACACCATATATTTT.

The chain carries TRBV5-6 and TRBJ2-3; possible D gene TRBD2, 6 bases. The CDR3 extends over 18 amino acids. Germline V gene sequence: CDR1 SGHDT, CDR2 YYEEEE. V lost 0 bases to trimming and J lost 3 bases, with 20 bases between them. The CDR3 loop is CASSLGSWGDVRTDTQYF. As DNA, the CDR3 is TGTGCCAGCAGCTTGGGTTCGTGGGGGGACGTTCGGACAGATACGCAGTATTTT.